The clone carrying this T cell receptor (beta chain) has ten or more counts. The CDR3 consists of 16 residues. Germline lookup yields CDR1 SGHTA and CDR2 FQGTGA. After removal of 1 base from V and 6 bases from J, the junction contained 8 bases not matched to a gene. This sample stems from a study of blood T cell repertoires in COVID-19. Study-wide context: Acute and convalescent COVID-19 samples came from the United States, Italy and Spain. From T cells, B-cell-depleted T cells, or PBMCs came the material, which was cDNA or gDNA.

In the authors' methods: Counts of nucleated cells, estimated from reference gene primer amplification, were obtained. Generated by immunoSEQ multiplex PCR, the TCRdb table keeps only in-frame clones and is missing some. V and J calls and clone size are those listed in that table; D and trimming were worked out from the DNA. The profile shows a few hundred thousand clones, approximately 91% of them singletons. The chain is built from TRBV7-3 and TRBJ2-1; the match to TRBD1 covers 8 bases. This TCR derives from a man aged 50-60 years with acute or convalescent COVID-19. The material sequenced was peripheral blood. CDR3 DNA sequence: TGTGCCAGCAGCTTAAATCGACAGGGGCAAATCAATGAGCAGTTCTTC. Translating it yields CASSLNRQGQINEQFF.